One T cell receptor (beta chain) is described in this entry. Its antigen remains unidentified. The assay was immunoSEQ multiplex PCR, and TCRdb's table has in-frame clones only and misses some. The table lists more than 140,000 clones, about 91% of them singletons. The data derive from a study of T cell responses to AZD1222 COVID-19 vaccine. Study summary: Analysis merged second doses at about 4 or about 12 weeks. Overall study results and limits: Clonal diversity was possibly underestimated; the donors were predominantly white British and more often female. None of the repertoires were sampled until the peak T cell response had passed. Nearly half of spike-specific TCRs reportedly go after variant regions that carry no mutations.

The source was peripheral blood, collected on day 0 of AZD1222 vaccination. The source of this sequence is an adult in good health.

Written as DNA, the CDR3 is TGTGCCAGCAGTGGGGACTCTGACTATGGCTACACCTTC. This codes for CASSGDSDYGYTF. The chain is built from TRBV6-2 or TRBV6-3 and TRBJ1-2, with a tentative D call TRBD1 (5 bases). This CDR3 comprises 13 residues. The germline gives CDR1 MNHEY, CDR2 SVGEGT. V lost 5 bases to trimming and J lost 3 bases, with 10 bases between them.